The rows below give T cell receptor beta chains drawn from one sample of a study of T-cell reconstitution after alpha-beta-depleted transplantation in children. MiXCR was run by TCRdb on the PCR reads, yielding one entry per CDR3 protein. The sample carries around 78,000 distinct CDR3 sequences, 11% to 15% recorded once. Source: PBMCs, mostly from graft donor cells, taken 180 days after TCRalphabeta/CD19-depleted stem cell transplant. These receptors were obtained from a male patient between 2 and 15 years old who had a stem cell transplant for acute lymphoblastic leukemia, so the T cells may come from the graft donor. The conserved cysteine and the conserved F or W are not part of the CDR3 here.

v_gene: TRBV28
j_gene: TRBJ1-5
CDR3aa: ASSPSARFLYSNQPQH

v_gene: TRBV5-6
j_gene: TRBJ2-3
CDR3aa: ASSQTTSGGPSTDTQY

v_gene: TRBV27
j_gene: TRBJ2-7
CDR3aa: ASSYLFGSSYEQY

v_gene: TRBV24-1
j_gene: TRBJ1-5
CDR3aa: ATKGSGPNQPQH

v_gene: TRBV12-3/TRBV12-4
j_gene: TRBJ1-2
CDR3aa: ASSLAWGQGIGYT

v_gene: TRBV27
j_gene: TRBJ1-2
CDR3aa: ASSNRQSNYGYT

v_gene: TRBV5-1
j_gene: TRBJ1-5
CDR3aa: ASSLETDNQPQH

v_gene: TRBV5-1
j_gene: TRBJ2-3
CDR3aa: ASSLAGSSTDTQY

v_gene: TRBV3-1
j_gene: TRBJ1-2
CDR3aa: ASSPYRGSNYGDT

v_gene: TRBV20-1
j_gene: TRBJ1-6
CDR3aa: SVFPGLTVRGPLH

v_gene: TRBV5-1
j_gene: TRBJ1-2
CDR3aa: ASSLEGHGYT

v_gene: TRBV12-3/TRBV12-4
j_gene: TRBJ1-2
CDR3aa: ASSHQGTGYT

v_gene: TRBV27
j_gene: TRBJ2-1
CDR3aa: ASSFGPRPLLDEQF

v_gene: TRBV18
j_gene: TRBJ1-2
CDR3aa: ASSQGNYGYT

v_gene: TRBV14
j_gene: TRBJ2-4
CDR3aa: ASSQDTILGGNIQY

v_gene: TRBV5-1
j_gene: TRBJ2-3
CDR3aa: ASRDRVTDTQY

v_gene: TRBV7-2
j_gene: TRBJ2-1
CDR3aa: ASSPLVLQF

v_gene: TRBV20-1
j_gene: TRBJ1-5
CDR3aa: SARPGLNQPQH

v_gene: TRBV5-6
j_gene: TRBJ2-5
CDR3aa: ASSLEVPGTQY

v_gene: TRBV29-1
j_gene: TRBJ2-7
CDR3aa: SVEEGLGASTYEQY

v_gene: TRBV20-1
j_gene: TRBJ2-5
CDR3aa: SARVPSGILETQY

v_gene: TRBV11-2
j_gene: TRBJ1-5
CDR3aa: ASSLGGGRNNQPQH

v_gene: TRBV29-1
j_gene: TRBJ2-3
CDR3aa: SVERIRGGGDTQY

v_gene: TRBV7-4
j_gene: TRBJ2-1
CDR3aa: ASSLAPGTSGRAGAPFMDNEQF

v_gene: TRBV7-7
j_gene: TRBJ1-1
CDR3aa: ASSSTGVKNTEAF

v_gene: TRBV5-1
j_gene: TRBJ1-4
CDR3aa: ASSRGQINEKLF

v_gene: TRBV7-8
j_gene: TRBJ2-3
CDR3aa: ASSLAWTSRDTDTQY

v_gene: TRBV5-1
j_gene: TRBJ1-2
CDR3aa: ASSLEGTGAYYGYT

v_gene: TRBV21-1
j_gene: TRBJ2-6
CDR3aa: ASSSSREPSGANVLT

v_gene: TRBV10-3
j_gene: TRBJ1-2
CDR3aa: AISGNGGAYGYT

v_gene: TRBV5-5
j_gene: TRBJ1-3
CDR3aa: ASSLMGNGDGNTIY

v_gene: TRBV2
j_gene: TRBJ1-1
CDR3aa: ASHGTLNTEAF

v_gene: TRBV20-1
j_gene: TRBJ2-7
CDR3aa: SARWRDRVSYEQY

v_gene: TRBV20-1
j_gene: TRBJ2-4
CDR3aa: SAKYGGSDIQY

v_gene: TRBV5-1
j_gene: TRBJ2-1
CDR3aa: ASSLASGYYKEQF

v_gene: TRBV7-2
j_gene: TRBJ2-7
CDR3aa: ASSLAPLRTVGADEQY

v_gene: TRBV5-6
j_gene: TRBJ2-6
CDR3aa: ASSSPGEGGANVLT

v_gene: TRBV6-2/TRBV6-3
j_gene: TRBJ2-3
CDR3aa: ASSPRRYTQY

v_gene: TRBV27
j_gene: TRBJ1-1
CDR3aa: ASSLSTGMNTEAS

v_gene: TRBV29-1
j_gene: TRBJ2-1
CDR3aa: SAGLAGVNEQF

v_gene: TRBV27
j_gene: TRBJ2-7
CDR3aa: ASSLSDGSYEQY

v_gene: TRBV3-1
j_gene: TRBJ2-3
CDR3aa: ASSQTGAQY

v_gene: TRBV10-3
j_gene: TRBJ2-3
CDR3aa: AISQGTSGRTDTQY

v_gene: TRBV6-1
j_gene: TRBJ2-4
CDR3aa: ASSPPGGGNIQY

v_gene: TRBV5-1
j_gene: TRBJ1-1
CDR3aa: ASSLAHTEAF

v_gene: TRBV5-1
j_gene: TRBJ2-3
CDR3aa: ASSLDAWDTQY

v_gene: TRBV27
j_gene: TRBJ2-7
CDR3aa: ASSPILGGRCYYEQY

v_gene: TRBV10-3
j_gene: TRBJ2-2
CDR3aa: AISGFANTGELF

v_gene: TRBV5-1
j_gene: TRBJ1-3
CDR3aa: ASSPPDTRNTIY

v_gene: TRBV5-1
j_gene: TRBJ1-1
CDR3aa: ASSLDQGWGRRTEAF

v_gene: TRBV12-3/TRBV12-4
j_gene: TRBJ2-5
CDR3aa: ASSLIKTGQETQY

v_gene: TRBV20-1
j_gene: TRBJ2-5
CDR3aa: SARWVLETQY

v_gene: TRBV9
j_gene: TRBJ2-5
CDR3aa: ASSGRGLASYQETQY

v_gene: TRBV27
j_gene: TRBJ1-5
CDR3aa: ASRPKGQFPYSNQPQH